The 20 T cell receptor beta chains presented below share a single source sample, sequenced in a study of human T cells and chemical hapten exposure. Time point of the sample: patch test 1, 2 weeks after DPC sensitization. Treatment in this sample: therapeutic diphenylcyclopropenone sensitization with weekly scalp DPC. One entry per CDR3 protein, called by TCRdb with MiXCR from the RACE reads. The table includes about 380,000 distinct CDR3 sequences, approximately 5.1% detected once. This specimen was whole blood, taken in connection with sensitization to the hapten diphenylcyclopropenone (DPC). Source of these receptors: a woman between 45 and 65 years old with alopecia areata. Some clones in this sample may be carry-over from other donors' samples.

This clonotype has a count of ten or more. This chain joins TRBV28 and TRBJ2-7, with a possible D match to TRBD1 (5 bases). Per germline, CDR1 MDHEN and CDR2 SYDVKM. The CDR3 covers 16 residues. Trimming removed 6 bases at V and 2 bases at J, with 20 bases between. DNA of the CDR3: TGTGCCAGCAGGGAACGCCTCGACAGCCTGCCCTACGAGCAGTACTTC. Translation gives CASRERLDSLPYEQYF.

The sample holds many counts of this clonotype. The rearrangement uses TRBV7-9 and TRBJ1-1; D perhaps matches TRBD1 (6 bases). Germline V gene sequence: CDR1 SEHNR, CDR2 FQNEAQ (reference sequence). CDR3 length equals 16 residues. Between the trimmed V and J ends, which lost 2 bases and 5 bases, there was a span of 18 bases. The CDR3 sequence: CASSLRGTVQGTEAFF. The CDR3 region has the DNA TGTGCCAGCAGCTTACGAGGGACGGTACAGGGAACTGAAGCTTTCTTT.

This clonotype has at least ten counts. This chain joins TRBV20-1 and TRBJ1-1; no clear D gene. The germline CDR1 and CDR2 sequences are DFQATT and SNEGSKA (reference sequence). CDR3 length equals 16 residues. The ends were cut back, 0 bases at V and 2 bases at J, with 16 bases in the middle. This CDR3 reads CSARDLGSTLNTEAFF. The CDR3 DNA reads TGCAGTGCTAGAGATTTAGGCTCCACTCTTAACACTGAAGCTTTCTTT.

This clonotype was seen ten or more times. The J gene is TRBJ1-5, the V gene TRBV7-8; 7 bases fit TRBD1. The CDR3 loop spans 16 amino acids. Trimming took 2 bases from V and 5 from J; bases not matched to a gene: 9. Germline assignment: CDR1 SGHVS and CDR2 FQNEAQ. Here the CDR3 reads CASSLRGQGDYQPQHF. CDR3 in DNA: TGTGCCAGCAGCTTACGGGGTCAGGGGGATTATCAGCCCCAGCATTTT.

In its sample, this clonotype was seen many times. This rearrangement joins TRBV29-1 to TRBJ2-2, with D perhaps TRBD1 (6 bases). Per the germline V gene, CDR1 is SQVTM and CDR2 is ANQGSEA. This CDR3 comprises 14 residues. The V end was cut by 3 bases, the J end by 4 bases, with 12 bases between. The CDR3 DNA is TGCAGCGTTGATCAAGGCAGGGGCACCGGGGAGCTGTTTTTT. This sequence encodes CSVDQGRGTGELFF.

This clonotype came up many times. V gene TRBV5-8 combines with J gene TRBJ1-1; D ambiguous. Germline values: CDR1 SGHTS, CDR2 YDEGEE. The CDR3 length is 17 residues. Trimming removed 4 bases from V and 5 bases from J, with 24 bases in between. CDR3 bases: TGTGCCAGCAGCCATCTTTCCAGGACCCGAGGAGGGACTGAAGCTTTCTTT. Translation gives CASSHLSRTRGGTEAFF.

This clonotype was counted many times. The chain is built from TRBV29-1 and TRBJ2-4, with D tentatively TRBD1 (6 bases). The germline V gene has CDR1 SQVTM and CDR2 ANQGSEA. CDR3 length equals 15 residues. Trimming took 8 bases from V and 0 from J, leaving 17 bases between them. The chain's CDR3 is CSNSRQAPAKNIQYF. For the CDR3, the DNA is TGCAGCAACTCACGACAGGCACCAGCCAAAAACATTCAGTACTTC.

This clonotype was counted ten times or more. V is TRBV29-1 and J is TRBJ2-7, with unresolved D. Trimming left V 8 bases short and J 0 bases short, with 14 bases between. Germline V lookup: CDR1 SQVTM, CDR2 ANQGSEA. CDR3 length: 13 amino acids. The CDR3 loop reads CSIPGLSSYEQYF. CDR3 DNA sequence: TGCAGCATCCCCGGGTTAAGCTCCTACGAGCAGTACTTC.

The sample holds many counts of this clonotype. The chain uses TRBV29-1 and TRBJ2-5, with 8 bases aligning to TRBD2. Germline CDR1 SQVTM, CDR2 ANQGSEA. V gave up 6 bases and J gave up 1 base; unmatched junction bases: 7. This CDR3 contains 14 residues. The CDR3 DNA reads TGCAGCGTAGGTAGCGGGGCAACCCAAGAGACCCAGTACTTC. It specifies CSVGSGATQETQYF.

This clonotype was seen ten or more times. The chain couples TRBV6-5 to TRBJ2-3; no reliable D call. With 4 bases removed from V and 2 bases from J, the gap between germline ends came to 10 bases. CDR1 is MNHEY, CDR2 SVGAGI, per germline. The CDR3 covers 14 residues. The chain's CDR3 is CASSSLGFTDTQYF. CDR3 in DNA: TGTGCCAGCAGTTCCTTAGGTTTCACAGATACGCAGTATTTT.

This clonotype was seen many times. The chain joins TRBV6-1 to TRBJ1-1, with 10 nucleotides matching TRBD1. The CDR3 runs to 14 residues. Germline CDR1 is MNHNS and CDR2 is SASEGT. Trimming at V came to 4 bases and at J to 4 bases, leaving 3 bases not matched to a gene. The CDR3 is CASSATGGVTEAFF. DNA of the CDR3: TGTGCCAGCAGTGCGACAGGGGGCGTCACTGAAGCTTTCTTT.

This clonotype has a count of ten or more. V gene TRBV7-6 combines with J gene TRBJ2-3, with 7 bases aligning to TRBD2. The CDR3 runs 14 residues. The V segment lost 1 base and the J segment 4 bases; nucleotides outside the gene matches: 2. Germline V gives CDR1 SGHVS, CDR2 FNYEAQ. The CDR3 is CASSLEAGPDTQYF. DNA for the CDR3: TGTGCCAGCAGCTTAGAAGCGGGGCCAGATACGCAGTATTTT.

V gene TRBV4-2 combines with J gene TRBJ2-1, with TRBD2 matching over 11 bases. CDR3 length: 17 amino acids. With 0 bases clipped from V and 6 bases from J, the junction kept 7 bases outside the gene matches. CDR1 LGHNA and CDR2 YNFKEQ come from the germline V gene. The CDR3 DNA sequence: TGTGCCAGCAGCCAAGATAGGTCTAGCGGGGGGTCCAATGAGCAGTTCTTC. Its protein product is CASSQDRSSGGSNEQFF.

This clonotype was counted many times. The CDR3 loop is CASSLTSGEGVTQYF. The CDR3 DNA reads TGTGCCAGCAGCCTGACTAGCGGGGAAGGAGTTACGCAGTATTTT. The J gene is TRBJ2-3, the V gene TRBV2; 11 bases map to TRBD2. Trimming removed 6 bases from V and 8 bases from J; junction bases left unmatched: 10. The CDR3 is 15 residues long. Germline V CDR1 and CDR2: SNHLY, FYNNEI.

The gene calls are TRBV20-1 and TRBJ2-6; maybe TRBD1 (5 bases). V dropped 7 bases and J dropped 4 bases, with 14 bases sitting between them. The CDR3 is made up of 14 amino acids. CDR1 and CDR2 (germline): DFQATT, SNEGSKA (reference sequence). CDR3 sequence (DNA): TGCAGTGTTACCAGGGTAGCCGGGGCCAACGTCCTGACTTTC. As protein: CSVTRVAGANVLTF.

This clonotype was observed at least ten times. CDR3 residues: CASSPRAPNTQYF. Here the CDR3 DNA reads TGTGCCAGCAGCCCCCGGGCCCCGAATACGCAGTATTTT. The genes are TRBV7-2 and TRBJ2-3; no clear D gene. Deletions cut 5 bases from V and 7 bases from J, with 13 bases between. Germline V gene data show CDR1 as SGHTA and CDR2 as FQGNSA. CDR3 length equals 13 residues.

The chain combines TRBV19 with TRBJ1-5; D is ambiguous. The germline V gene encodes CDR1 LNHDA and CDR2 SQIVND (reference sequence). This CDR3 contains 16 residues. Trimming removed 1 base at V and 4 bases at J, with 14 bases between. DNA of the CDR3: TGTGCCAGTAGTATAGGTTCGCGGGGAACAAATCAGCCCCAGCATTTT. Translated: CASSIGSRGTNQPQHF. Looking up the rest from reference TRBV19 and TRBJ1-5 gives the full variable domain: DGGITQSPKYLFRKEGQNVTLSCEQNLNHDAMYWYRQDPGQGLRLIYYSQIVNDFQKGDIAEGYSVSREKKESFPLTVTSAQKNPTAFYLCASSIGSRGTNQPQHFGDGTRLSIL.

In this sample, this clonotype turned up many times. The chain carries TRBV7-2 and TRBJ2-3; TRBD2 might be the D (6 bases). Germline V gives CDR1 SGHTA, CDR2 FQGNSA. Deletions cut 5 bases from V and 1 base from J, with 13 bases between. The CDR3 consists of 15 residues. For the CDR3, the DNA is TGTGCCAGCAGCCCGGGGGAAAGAGGCACAGATACGCAGTATTTT. This encodes CASSPGERGTDTQYF.

This clonotype was seen more than once but under ten times. V gene TRBV20-1 combines with J gene TRBJ2-2; a possible D gene is TRBD2 (5 bases). Trimming took 1 base from V and 1 from J, leaving 7 bases between them. The CDR3 covers 14 residues. CDR1 and CDR2 from the germline V gene are DFQATT and SNEGSKA (reference sequence). The CDR3 region is CSARVAGNTGELFF. Here the CDR3 DNA reads TGCAGTGCTAGAGTCGCGGGGAACACCGGGGAGCTGTTTTTT.

There are a few counts of this clonotype. The gene calls are TRBV28 and TRBJ2-7, with unresolved D. The CDR3 loop spans 13 amino acids. The V end lost 6 bases, the J end lost 2 bases, and 11 bases lay between the germline ends. Germline loops: CDR1 MDHEN, CDR2 SYDVKM. CDR3: CASRVGIAYEQYF. CDR3 bases: TGTGCCAGCAGAGTCGGCATTGCCTACGAGCAGTACTTC.